The clone carrying this TCR beta chain was counted a few times. Its antigen is unidentified. These data are taken from a study of T cell repertoires in cytomegalovirus infection. A single record per CDR3 protein comes from TCRdb applying MiXCR to the reads. The sample has approximately 390,000 distinct CDR3 sequences, roughly 34% seen once. V was pared by 1 base and J by 5 bases, with 0 bases of the junction left unmatched. Germline lookup yields CDR1 SGHNT and CDR2 YYREEE (reference sequence). The CDR3 spans 13 residues. This specimen consisted of cultured PBMCs, obtained from culture after CMV antigen stimulation. The rearrangement uses TRBV5-4 and TRBJ2-1; 7 bases match TRBD2. The TCR originated in a human donor in good health (CMV status not recorded). Some clones in this sample may be carry-over from other donors' samples. CDR3 bases: TGTGCCAGCAGCTTGCTAGCGGACAATGAGCAGTTCTTC. It translates to CASSLLADNEQFF.